These T cell receptor beta chains were read from a single sample in a study of cytomegalovirus exposure and HLA in healthy donors. Repertoires were generated with immunoSEQ multiplex PCR, while TCRdb's copy carries only in-frame clones and drops some. This sample yields some 190,000 clones, of which around 80% are seen a single time; 1.2% belongs to the top ten. Sequenced material: PBMCs. The receptors were gathered from a boy aged 2 to 10 in good health and CMV-seronegative. The CDR3 runs from the conserved cysteine through the conserved F or W. A D gene is named only where the DNA matches it firmly. Clone size, where shown, is once, few, many, or a class for clones that have expanded.

D	size	V	J	CDR3	DNA
NA	NA	TRBV5-8	TRBJ1-4	CASSLWGGKESEKLFF	TGTGCCAGCAGCCTTTGGGGAGGCAAGGAGAGTGAAAAACTGTTTTTT
NA	once	TRBV27	TRBJ2-3	CASSHRGSSDTQYF	TGTGCCAGCAGTCACCGGGGGAGTTCCGATACGCAGTATTTT
TRBD2	NA	TRBV5-6	TRBJ2-1	CASSMGTSEKGEFF	TGTGCCAGCAGCATGGGGACTAGCGAGAAGGGGGAGTTCTTC
NA	NA	TRBV6-6	TRBJ1-6	CASSPSRALHF	TGTGCCAGCAGCCCCTCGAGGGCCCTCCACTTT
NA	NA	TRBV25-1	TRBJ2-3	CASSEVSVSTDTQYF	TGTGCCAGCAGTGAAGTCAGTGTTAGCACAGATACGCAGTATTTT
NA	NA	TRBV18	TRBJ2-2	CASSPNRGLKNTGELFF	TGTGCCAGCTCACCAAATCGAGGGTTAAAGAACACCGGGGAGCTGTTTTTT
NA	once	TRBV5-1	TRBJ2-3	CASSPLTTDTQYF	TGCGCCAGCTCGCCCCTAACCACAGATACGCAGTATTTT
NA	NA	TRBV5-1	TRBJ1-6	CASSLGGVDYNSPLHF	TGCGCCAGCAGCTTGGGAGGAGTCGACTATAATTCACCCCTCCACTTT
TRBD2	NA	TRBV5-6	TRBJ2-5	CASSTGGLWGRGVETQYF	TGTGCCAGCAGCACCGGAGGCCTCTGGGGTCGGGGGGTAGAGACCCAGTACTTC
TRBD1	NA	TRBV27	TRBJ1-1	CASSRTGVNTEAFF	TGTGCCAGCAGTCGGACAGGAGTGAACACTGAAGCTTTCTTT
TRBD2	NA	TRBV14	TRBJ2-1	CASSQTYLAGGHEQFF	TGTGCCAGCAGCCAAACTTACCTAGCGGGAGGACATGAGCAGTTCTTC
TRBD2	few	TRBV12-5	TRBJ2-2	CASGLARGTSVDTGELFF	TGTGCTAGTGGTTTGGCACGGGGAACTAGCGTGGACACCGGGGAGCTGTTTTTT
NA	NA	TRBV5-4	TRBJ1-2	CASSLAGNPNYGYTF	TGTGCCAGCAGCTTGGCGGGAAATCCTAACTATGGCTACACCTTC
NA	NA	TRBV27	TRBJ2-1	CASSLSNLAGARYNEQFF	TGTGCCAGCAGTTTATCGAACCTTGCGGGGGCGAGGTACAATGAGCAGTTCTTC
NA	NA	TRBV29-1	TRBJ2-7	CSVDKRECYEQYF	TGCAGCGTTGATAAGAGGGAGTGCTACGAGCAGTACTTC
NA	once	TRBV15	TRBJ2-5	CATSSYQETQYF	TGTGCCACCAGCTCTTACCAAGAGACCCAGTACTTC
TRBD1	once	TRBV9	TRBJ2-6	CASSPGTGFSFGPGANVLTF	TGTGCCAGCAGCCCCGGGACAGGGTTCAGTTTTGGTCCTGGGGCCAACGTCCTGACTTTC
NA	NA	TRBV29-1	TRBJ2-1	CSVGFRQANNEQFF	TGCAGCGTAGGCTTTAGACAGGCCAACAATGAGCAGTTCTTC
TRBD2	NA	TRBV11-2	TRBJ2-2	CASSLVPAGALGELFF	TGTGCCAGCAGCTTAGTTCCAGCGGGGGCCCTCGGGGAGCTGTTTTTT
TRBD2	few	TRBV7-4	TRBJ2-2	CASSLDRLAGCTGELFF	TGTGCCAGCAGCTTAGACCGACTAGCGGGATGTACCGGGGAGCTGTTTTTT
TRBD1	NA	TRBV11-3	TRBJ2-3	CASSFGTGSTDTQYF	TGTGCCAGCAGCTTTGGGACAGGGTCCACAGATACGCAGTATTTT
TRBD1	NA	TRBV7-6	TRBJ2-1	CASQTGTGAYNEQFF	TGTGCCAGCCAAACCGGGACAGGGGCCTACAATGAGCAGTTCTTC
NA	NA	TRBV6-6	TRBJ1-2	CASSPSGVGGYTF	TGTGCCAGCAGTCCATCGGGAGTTGGGGGCTACACCTTC
NA	NA	TRBV5-6	TRBJ2-7	CASSSHWEISSYEQYF	TGTGCCAGCAGCTCCCATTGGGAGATAAGCTCCTACGAGCAGTACTTC
TRBD2	NA	TRBV5-6	TRBJ2-1	CASSLTSGGYEQFF	TGTGCCAGCAGCTTGACTAGCGGGGGGTATGAGCAGTTCTTC
NA	NA	TRBV7-2	TRBJ2-4	CASSFVTSSGIQYF	TGTGCCAGCAGCTTCGTTACTAGTTCGGGAATTCAGTACTTC
NA	once	TRBV19	TRBJ1-2	CASRTRSVGGGYTF	TGTGCCAGTCGGACAAGGTCGGTGGGAGGAGGCTACACCTTC
TRBD1	once	TRBV19	TRBJ2-2	CASSIRGTGELFF	TGTGCCAGTAGTATCAGGGGGACCGGGGAGCTGTTTTTT
NA	few	TRBV29-1	TRBJ1-1	CSVRVLGSGVGGTEAFF	TGCAGCGTTAGGGTTCTCGGGTCGGGGGTCGGGGGCACTGAAGCTTTCTTT
NA	few	TRBV11-2	TRBJ1-1	CASSLAQENTEAFF	TGTGCCAGCAGCTTAGCCCAGGAGAACACTGAAGCTTTCTTT
TRBD1	NA	TRBV6-1	TRBJ1-5	CASTRTGPNQPQHF	TGTGCCAGCACCCGGACAGGGCCAAATCAGCCCCAGCATTTT
NA	few	TRBV11-2	TRBJ1-3	CASVLGGPGNTIYF	TGTGCCAGCGTTTTGGGGGGTCCCGGAAACACCATATATTTT
NA	NA	TRBV11-3	TRBJ2-3	CASSVAGMATQYF	TGTGCCAGCAGCGTCGCGGGTATGGCTACGCAGTATTTT
NA	NA	TRBV4-3	TRBJ1-5	CASSQDYGEDSNQPQHF	TGCGCCAGCAGCCAAGATTACGGAGAAGACAGCAATCAGCCCCAGCATTTT
TRBD1	NA	TRBV5-1	TRBJ1-2	CASSHEPGTDYGYTF	TGCGCCAGCAGCCACGAACCCGGGACAGACTATGGCTACACCTTC
NA	NA	TRBV4-3	TRBJ1-2	CASSQELTPMGTYPYGYTF	TGCGCCAGCAGCCAGGAGCTGACCCCCATGGGGACATACCCTTATGGCTACACCTTC
NA	NA	TRBV6-5	TRBJ2-7	CASSQGQGGYEQYF	TGTGCCAGCAGTCAAGGACAGGGAGGGTACGAGCAGTACTTC
TRBD1	NA	TRBV5-1	TRBJ2-1	CASSLGNRGPYNEQFF	TGCGCCAGCAGCTTGGGTAACAGGGGGCCCTACAATGAGCAGTTCTTC
NA	NA	TRBV28	TRBJ2-5	CASARRAGVGETQYF	TGTGCCAGCGCGAGGAGGGCGGGTGTGGGAGAGACCCAGTACTTC
NA	NA	TRBV5-1	TRBJ2-1	CASSSSLQLSGEQFF	TGCGCCAGCAGCTCCTCGCTACAATTGAGCGGTGAGCAGTTCTTC
TRBD2	NA	TRBV7-9	TRBJ2-5	CASSFTHRSGGAETQYF	TGTGCCAGCAGCTTTACCCATCGTAGCGGGGGGGCAGAGACCCAGTACTTC
TRBD1	NA	TRBV2	TRBJ2-1	CASRTGGGSYNEQFF	TGTGCCAGCAGAACAGGGGGAGGCTCCTACAATGAGCAGTTCTTC
TRBD1	NA	TRBV6-5	TRBJ2-1	CASSPTGSHEQFF	TGTGCCAGCAGCCCGACAGGGTCCCATGAGCAGTTCTTC
TRBD2	NA	TRBV2	TRBJ2-1	CASSAGLARSEQFF	TGTGCCAGCAGCGCCGGACTAGCTCGAAGTGAGCAGTTCTTC
NA	NA	TRBV10-3	TRBJ2-3	CAISDRTTSTDTQYF	TGTGCCATCAGTGATCGGACTACCAGCACAGATACGCAGTATTTT
TRBD1	NA	TRBV6-6	TRBJ2-5	CASSLPGQGSETQYF	TGTGCCAGCAGTCTCCCCGGACAGGGCTCCGAGACCCAGTACTTC
TRBD2	NA	TRBV6-5	TRBJ2-7	CASTVTGGRQCEQYF	TGTGCCAGCACCGTTACGGGAGGACGACAGTGCGAGCAGTACTTC
NA	NA	TRBV28	TRBJ1-3	CASSGGPGTIYF	TGTGCCAGCAGTGGGGGCCCTGGGACCATATATTTT
TRBD2	NA	TRBV30	TRBJ2-1	CAWSSGTSVVGEQFF	TGTGCCTGGAGCTCGGGGACTAGCGTCGTTGGTGAGCAGTTCTTC
NA	NA	TRBV30	TRBJ1-1	CAWSPRTAWSGTEAFF	TGTGCCTGGAGCCCTCGGACAGCCTGGTCGGGCACTGAAGCTTTCTTT